This record covers a single TCR beta chain. The germline gives CDR1 SGHRS, CDR2 YFSETQ. The CDR3 is 16 amino acids. The V end lost 4 bases, the J end lost 0 bases, and 15 bases lay between the germline ends. The source of the sample is a study of blood T cell repertoires in COVID-19. Whole-study context: Samples taken during acute and convalescent COVID-19 were collected in the United States, Italy and Spain.

Method: immunoSEQ multiplex PCR; TCRdb's copy keeps in-frame clones and lacks some. The data contain about 59,000 clones, approximately 80% of them seen just once; the ten biggest clones take up roughly an eighth. The source is a man older than 75 with acute or convalescent COVID-19. The V gene is TRBV5-1, the J gene TRBJ2-3; TRBD2 might be the D (6 bases). What was sequenced was peripheral blood. CDR3 sequence: CASSPGERASTDTQYF. In DNA, the CDR3 is TGCGCCAGCAGCCCGGGAGAGAGAGCTAGCACAGATACGCAGTATTTT.